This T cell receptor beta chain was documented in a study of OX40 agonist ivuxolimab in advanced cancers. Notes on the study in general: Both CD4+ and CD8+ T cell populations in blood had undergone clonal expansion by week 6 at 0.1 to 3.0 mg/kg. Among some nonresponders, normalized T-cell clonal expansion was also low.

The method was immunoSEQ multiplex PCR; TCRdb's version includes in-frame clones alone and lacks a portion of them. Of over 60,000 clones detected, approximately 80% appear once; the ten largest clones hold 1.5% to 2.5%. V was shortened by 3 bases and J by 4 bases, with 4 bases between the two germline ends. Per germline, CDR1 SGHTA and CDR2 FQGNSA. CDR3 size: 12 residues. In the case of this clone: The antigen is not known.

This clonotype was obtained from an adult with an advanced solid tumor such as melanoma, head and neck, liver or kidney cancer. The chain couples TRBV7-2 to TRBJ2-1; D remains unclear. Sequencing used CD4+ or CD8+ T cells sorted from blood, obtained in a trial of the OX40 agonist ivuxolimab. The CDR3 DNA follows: TGTGCCAGCAGCTTGAGATACAATGAGCAGTTCTTC. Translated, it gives CASSLRYNEQFF.